This T cell receptor (beta chain) was profiled in a study of cytomegalovirus exposure and HLA in healthy donors. Study-wide results and limits: Cytomegalovirus-associated status was assigned to approximately 160 TCR beta chains. Clonal expansion was found to be greater in HLA-associated TCR beta chains than in equally common others in a later analysis.

The ends were cut back, 3 bases at V and 4 bases at J, with 15 bases in the middle. Germline CDR1 and CDR2: GTSNPN and SVGIG (reference sequence). The CDR3 is 14 residues long. The study ran its PCR with 60 Vbeta and 13 Jbeta primers. Using immunoSEQ multiplex PCR, the repertoire was profiled, and TCRdb retains in-frame clones only, with some absent. The top ten clones hold roughly 1% of a sample with approximately 170,000 clones, around 78% of them seen once. Whereas donors were nominally healthy upon sampling, unrecorded immune exposures were probable. As concerns this clone: Its antigen is unknown.

Sample: PBMCs. This chain joins TRBV30 and TRBJ1-1; D perhaps matches TRBD1 (6 bases). This TCR was recovered from a woman aged 40-49 years in good health and CMV-seronegative. The CDR3 sequence: CAWRRGGAGTEAFF. The CDR3 DNA follows: TGTGCCTGGAGAAGGGGGGGCGCGGGCACTGAAGCTTTCTTT.